The clone carrying this T cell receptor beta chain was detected only a few times. The data derive from a study of response to subunit inactivated influenza vaccine. V shed 1 base and J 0 bases; nucleotides not matched to a gene: 3. The germline V gene encodes CDR1 LGHNA and CDR2 YNFKEQ. The CDR3 contains 16 residues. MiXCR, applied by TCRdb to the RT-PCR reads, yields one record per CDR3 protein. The sample contains roughly 540,000 distinct CDR3 sequences, around a quarter of which appear only once. The same specimen was also included in a second study, on T cells expressing NK-cell markers. That work contributes: Template switching by 5'RACE with UMIs generated the TCR beta cDNA.

This sample comprised CD4+ T cells sorted from PBMCs, obtained approximately 12 days after vaccination. The receptor's source is a man aged 50 or older who received an inactivated influenza vaccine. The J gene is TRBJ2-1, the V gene TRBV4-2; 7 bases map to TRBD2. CDR3 region: CASSQVGGSSYNEQFF. DNA of the CDR3: TGTGCCAGCAGCCAAGTTGGCGGGAGCTCCTACAATGAGCAGTTCTTC.